This is a list of T cell receptor beta chains from one sample in a study of T cells after somatic rescue of genetic block. Some clones are missing from TCRdb's copy, which holds only in-frame ones; the method was immunoSEQ multiplex PCR. The table lists about 10,000 clones, over 70% of them singletons. The sequenced material came from peripheral blood mononuclear cells (PBMCs). Receptor source: a boy younger than 18. The CDR3 runs from the conserved cysteine through the conserved F or W. Expanded clones get a size class; other rows say once, few or many, or leave the size out.

TRBV6-5	medium-sized	TRBJ1-1	CASSYTLTATEAFF
TRBV18	-	TRBJ1-2	CASSPLYRDQNGYTF
TRBV6-5	-	TRBJ2-7	CASMERLAIYEQYF
TRBV6-6	-	TRBJ2-1	CASSSLPGSYNEQFF
TRBV14	-	TRBJ2-1	CASSQAPSGGTGNEQFF
TRBV7-8	once	TRBJ2-7	CASSLVDTYEQYF
TRBV28	-	TRBJ2-1	CASSLLSGGIWDEQFF
TRBV5-4	-	TRBJ1-5	CASSLEGSQPQHF
TRBV7-9	-	TRBJ2-1	CASSRLAGENNEQFF
TRBV5-1	-	TRBJ2-3	CASSLWTRFGTDTQYF
TRBV30	few	TRBJ1-2	CAWSVPMSRGLGGYTF
TRBV6-5	-	TRBJ2-7	CASRLTSGSSYEQYF
TRBV18	-	TRBJ1-6	CASSPRPLGNSPLHF
TRBV6-6	few	TRBJ2-7	CASSRPGGSRYEQYF
TRBV27	-	TRBJ2-3	CASSSPGTGLDTQYF
TRBV28	-	TRBJ1-4	CASSFGQGRNNEKLFF
TRBV13	once	TRBJ2-1	CASSSPRGAYNEQFF
TRBV7-9	-	TRBJ2-5	CASSPRETQYF
TRBV29-1	-	TRBJ1-2	CSVPDRAVDYGYTF
TRBV9	-	TRBJ1-2	CASSGRTFSGGYTF
TRBV7-6	few	TRBJ1-1	CASSLVPGDTEAFF
TRBV6-5	-	TRBJ2-3	CASSRQGSTDTQYF
TRBV28	-	TRBJ2-3	CASSVQGGTDTQYF
TRBV30	-	TRBJ2-5	CAWRGLAGGPWYF
TRBV14	-	TRBJ2-1	CASSQVAGGYNEQFF
TRBV19	once	TRBJ2-2	CASHPQRTGGELFF
TRBV5-4	medium-sized	TRBJ1-2	CASSLALTGVYGYTF
TRBV7-2	-	TRBJ2-1	CASSSWGLAGAREQFF
TRBV15	-	TRBJ1-1	CATSRQGLNTEAFF
TRBV7-9	-	TRBJ2-5	CASSPQETQYF
TRBV10-1	-	TRBJ2-1	CASSDQLAAKGQFF
TRBV6-1	-	TRBJ1-2	CASSPSGPYGYTF